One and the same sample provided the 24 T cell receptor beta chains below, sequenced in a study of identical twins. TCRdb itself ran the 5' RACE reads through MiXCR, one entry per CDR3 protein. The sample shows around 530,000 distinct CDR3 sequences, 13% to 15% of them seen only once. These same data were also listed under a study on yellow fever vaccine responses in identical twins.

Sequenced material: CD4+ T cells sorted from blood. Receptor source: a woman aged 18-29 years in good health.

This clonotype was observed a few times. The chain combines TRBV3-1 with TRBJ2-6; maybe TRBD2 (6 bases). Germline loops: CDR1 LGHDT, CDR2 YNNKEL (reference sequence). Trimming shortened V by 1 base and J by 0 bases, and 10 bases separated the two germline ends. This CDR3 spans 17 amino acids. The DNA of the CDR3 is TGTGCCAGCAGCCAAGGCGGGACGGTCTCTGGGGCCAACGTCCTGACTTTC. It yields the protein CASSQGGTVSGANVLTF.

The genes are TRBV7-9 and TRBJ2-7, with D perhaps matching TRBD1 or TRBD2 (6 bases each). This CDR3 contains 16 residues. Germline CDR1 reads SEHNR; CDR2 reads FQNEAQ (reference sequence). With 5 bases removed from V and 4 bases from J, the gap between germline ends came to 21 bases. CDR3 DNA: TGTGCCAGCAGCCCGCAAGGTGGGGGGCGCGGGTACGAGCAGTACTTC. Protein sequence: CASSPQGGGRGYEQYF.

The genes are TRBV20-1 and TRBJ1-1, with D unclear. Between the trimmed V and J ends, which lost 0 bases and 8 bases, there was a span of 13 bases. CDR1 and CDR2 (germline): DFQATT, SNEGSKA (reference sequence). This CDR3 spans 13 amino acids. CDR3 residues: CSARDPAAMEAFF. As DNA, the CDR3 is TGCAGTGCTAGAGATCCTGCCGCAATGGAAGCTTTCTTT.

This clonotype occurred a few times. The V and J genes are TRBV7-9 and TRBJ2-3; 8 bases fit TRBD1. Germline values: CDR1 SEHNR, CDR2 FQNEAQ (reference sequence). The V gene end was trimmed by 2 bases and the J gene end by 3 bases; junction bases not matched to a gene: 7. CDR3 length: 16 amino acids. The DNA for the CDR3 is TGTGCCAGCAGCTTAACGCAGGGGGCACGGACAGATACGCAGTATTTT. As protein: CASSLTQGARTDTQYF.

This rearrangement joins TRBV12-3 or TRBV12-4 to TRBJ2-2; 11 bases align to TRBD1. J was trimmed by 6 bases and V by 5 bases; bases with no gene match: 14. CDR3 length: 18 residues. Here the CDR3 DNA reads TGTGCCAGCAGTCCCCGATCTGTGGGACAGGGGGGTTCCGGGGAGCTGTTTTTT. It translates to CASSPRSVGQGGSGELFF.

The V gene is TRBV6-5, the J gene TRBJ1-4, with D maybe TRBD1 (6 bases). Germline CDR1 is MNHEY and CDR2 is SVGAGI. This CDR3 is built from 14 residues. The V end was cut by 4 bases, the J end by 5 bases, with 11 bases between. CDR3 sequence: CASSSRGQNEKLFF. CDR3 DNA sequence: TGTGCCAGCAGTTCGAGAGGACAGAATGAAAAACTGTTTTTT.

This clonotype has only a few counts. CDR3 amino acids: CATRDPTSASSYEQYF. The CDR3 DNA follows: TGTGCCACAAGAGACCCTACTAGCGCTAGCTCCTACGAGCAGTACTTC. The gene calls are TRBV10-3 and TRBJ2-7; 7 nucleotides line up with TRBD2. The CDR3 spans 16 residues. Germline CDR1 is ENHRY and CDR2 is SYGVKD. The V gene end was trimmed by 10 bases and the J gene end by 0 bases; junction bases not matched to a gene: 15.

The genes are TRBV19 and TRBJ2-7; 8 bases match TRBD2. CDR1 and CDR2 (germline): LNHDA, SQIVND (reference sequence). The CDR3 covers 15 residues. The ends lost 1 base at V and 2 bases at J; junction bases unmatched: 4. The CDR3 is CASSIVSGKTYEQYF. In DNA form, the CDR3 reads TGTGCCAGTAGTATAGTTAGCGGGAAGACCTACGAGCAGTACTTC.

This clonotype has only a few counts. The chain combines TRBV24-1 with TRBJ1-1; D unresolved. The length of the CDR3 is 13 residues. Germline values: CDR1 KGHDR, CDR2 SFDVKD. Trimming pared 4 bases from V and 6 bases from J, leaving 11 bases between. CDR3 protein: CATSDPNRAEAFF. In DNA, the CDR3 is TGTGCCACCAGTGACCCGAATAGAGCTGAAGCTTTCTTT.

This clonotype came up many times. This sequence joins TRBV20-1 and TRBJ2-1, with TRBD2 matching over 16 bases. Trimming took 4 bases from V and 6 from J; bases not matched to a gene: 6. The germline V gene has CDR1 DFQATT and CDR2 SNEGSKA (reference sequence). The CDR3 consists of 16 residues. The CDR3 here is CSATGTSGRASNEQFF. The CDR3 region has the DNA TGCAGTGCTACCGGGACTAGCGGGAGGGCCTCCAATGAGCAGTTCTTC.

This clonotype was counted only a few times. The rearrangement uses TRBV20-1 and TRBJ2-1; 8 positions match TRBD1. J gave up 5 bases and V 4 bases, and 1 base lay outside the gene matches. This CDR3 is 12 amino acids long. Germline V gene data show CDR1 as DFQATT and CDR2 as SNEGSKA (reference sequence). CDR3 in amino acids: CSANRGDNEQFF. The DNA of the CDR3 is TGCAGTGCTAACAGGGGGGACAATGAGCAGTTCTTC.

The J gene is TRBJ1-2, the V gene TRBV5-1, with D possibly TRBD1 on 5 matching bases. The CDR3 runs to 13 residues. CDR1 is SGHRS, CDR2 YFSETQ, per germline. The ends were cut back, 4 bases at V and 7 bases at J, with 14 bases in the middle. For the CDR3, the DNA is TGCGCCAGCAGCGCGGAGACAGCCAGTGGCTACACCTTC. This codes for CASSAETASGYTF.

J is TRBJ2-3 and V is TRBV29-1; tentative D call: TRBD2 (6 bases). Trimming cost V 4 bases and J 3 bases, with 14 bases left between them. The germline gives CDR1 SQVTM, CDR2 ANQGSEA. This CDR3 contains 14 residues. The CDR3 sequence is CSVARPGRTDTQYF. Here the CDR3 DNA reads TGCAGCGTTGCCAGACCCGGGAGAACAGATACGCAGTATTTT.

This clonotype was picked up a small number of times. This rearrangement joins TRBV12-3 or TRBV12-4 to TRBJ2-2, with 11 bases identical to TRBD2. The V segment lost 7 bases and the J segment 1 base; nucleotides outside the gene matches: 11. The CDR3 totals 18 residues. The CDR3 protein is CASNPGGLAGLNTGELFF. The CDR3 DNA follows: TGTGCCAGCAATCCGGGTGGACTAGCGGGTTTGAACACCGGGGAGCTGTTTTTT.

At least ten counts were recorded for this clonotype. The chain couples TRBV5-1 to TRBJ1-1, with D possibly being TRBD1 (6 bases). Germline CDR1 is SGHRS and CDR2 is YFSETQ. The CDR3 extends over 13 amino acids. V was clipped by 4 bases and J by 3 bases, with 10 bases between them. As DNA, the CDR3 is TGCGCCAGCAGCGGACAGTTTTACACTGAAGCTTTCTTT. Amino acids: CASSGQFYTEAFF.

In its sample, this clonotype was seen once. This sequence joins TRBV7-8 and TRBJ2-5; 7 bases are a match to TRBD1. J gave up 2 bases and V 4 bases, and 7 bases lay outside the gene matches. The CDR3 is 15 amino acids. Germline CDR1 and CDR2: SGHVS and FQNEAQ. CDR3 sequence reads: CASSSDRTWQETQYF. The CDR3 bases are TGTGCCAGCAGCTCGGACAGGACATGGCAAGAGACCCAGTACTTC.

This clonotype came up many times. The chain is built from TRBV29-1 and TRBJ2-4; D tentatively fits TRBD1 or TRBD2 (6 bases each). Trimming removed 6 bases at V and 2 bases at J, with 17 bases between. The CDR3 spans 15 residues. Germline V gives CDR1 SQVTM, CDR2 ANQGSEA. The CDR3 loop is CSVDGLQGSKNIQYF. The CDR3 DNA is TGCAGCGTCGACGGACTACAGGGCTCCAAAAACATTCAGTACTTC.

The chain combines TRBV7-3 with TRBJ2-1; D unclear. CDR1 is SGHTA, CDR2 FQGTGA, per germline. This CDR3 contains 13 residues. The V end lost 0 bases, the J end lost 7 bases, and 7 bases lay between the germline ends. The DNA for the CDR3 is TGTGCCAGCAGCTTAACGCTAGGAAATGAGCAGTTCTTC. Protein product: CASSLTLGNEQFF.

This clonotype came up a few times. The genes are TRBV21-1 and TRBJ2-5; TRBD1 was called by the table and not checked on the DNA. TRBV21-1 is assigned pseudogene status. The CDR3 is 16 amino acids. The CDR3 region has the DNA TGTGCCAGCAGCAAAGCACCCAGGGACGGAGGAGAGACCCAGTACTTC. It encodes CASSKAPRDGGETQYF.

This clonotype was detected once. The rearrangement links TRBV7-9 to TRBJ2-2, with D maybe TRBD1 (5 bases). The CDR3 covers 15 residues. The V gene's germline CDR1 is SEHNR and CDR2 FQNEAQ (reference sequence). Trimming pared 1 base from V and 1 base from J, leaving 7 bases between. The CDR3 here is CASSLGQMNTGELFF. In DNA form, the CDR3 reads TGTGCCAGCAGCTTAGGACAGATGAACACCGGGGAGCTGTTTTTT.

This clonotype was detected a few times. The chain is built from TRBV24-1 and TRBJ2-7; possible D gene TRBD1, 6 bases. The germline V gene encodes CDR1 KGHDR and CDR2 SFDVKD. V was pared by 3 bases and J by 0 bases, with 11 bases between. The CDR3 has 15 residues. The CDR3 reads CATSDRQESSYEQYF. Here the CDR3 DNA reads TGTGCCACCAGTGATCGACAGGAGAGCTCCTACGAGCAGTACTTC.

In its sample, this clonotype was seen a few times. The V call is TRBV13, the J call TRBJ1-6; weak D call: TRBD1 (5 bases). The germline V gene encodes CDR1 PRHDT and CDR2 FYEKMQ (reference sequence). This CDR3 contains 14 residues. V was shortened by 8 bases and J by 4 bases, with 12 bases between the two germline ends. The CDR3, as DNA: TGTGCCAGCGCTAGCAGGGTTTATAATTCACCCCTCCACTTT. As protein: CASASRVYNSPLHF.

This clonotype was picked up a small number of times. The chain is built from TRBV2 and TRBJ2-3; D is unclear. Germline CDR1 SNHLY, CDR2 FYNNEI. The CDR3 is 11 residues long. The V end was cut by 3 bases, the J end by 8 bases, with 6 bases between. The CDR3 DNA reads TGTGCCAGCAGTGATGTAGGTACGCAGTATTTT. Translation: CASSDVGTQYF.

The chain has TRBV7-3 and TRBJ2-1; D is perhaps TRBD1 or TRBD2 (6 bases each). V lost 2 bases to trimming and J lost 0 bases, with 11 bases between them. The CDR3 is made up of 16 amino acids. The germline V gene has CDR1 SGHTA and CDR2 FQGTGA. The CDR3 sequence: CASSLWGASSYNEQFF. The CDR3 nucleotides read TGTGCCAGCAGCTTATGGGGGGCGAGCTCCTACAATGAGCAGTTCTTC.